This paragraph reports one T cell receptor beta chain. The data derive from a study of blood T cell repertoires in COVID-19. Background on the study: PBMCs, B-cell-depleted T cells, or T cells were the source of the cDNA or gDNA that made up the material.

Cohort placement rested on clinical history that participants reported themselves. The study counted Cohort 3 donors as recovered given two negative PCRs, clearance, or symptom resolution. The data were produced by immunoSEQ multiplex PCR, yet TCRdb's version contains in-frame clones alone and is incomplete. The table records about 250,000 clones, more than 75% of them present only once. Germline V gives CDR1 SGHRS, CDR2 YFSETQ. The ends lost 4 bases at V and 4 bases at J; junction bases unmatched: 7. The CDR3 extends over 14 amino acids. The sample was PBMCs or T cells enriched from blood (not recorded which). This TCR was sampled from a man aged 40-49 years who had recovered from COVID-19. J is TRBJ1-1 and V is TRBV5-1, with 7 positions matching TRBD1. The CDR3 spells CASSPQGVFTEAFF. CDR3 sequence (DNA): TGCGCCAGCAGCCCCCAGGGGGTTTTCACTGAAGCTTTCTTT. The entire variable domain, with the rest obtained from reference TRBV5-1 and TRBJ1-1, is as follows: KAGVTQTPRYLIKTRGQQVTLSCSPISGHRSVSWYQQTPGQGLQFLFEYFSETQRNKGNFPGRFSGRQFSNSRSEMNVSTLELGDSALYLCASSPQGVFTEAFFGQGTRLTVV.